This TCR beta chain was sequenced in a study of blood T cell repertoires in COVID-19. The CDR3 consists of 14 residues. The junction had 3 bases not matched to a gene; V was cut back by 5 bases and J by 6 bases. Per the germline V gene, CDR1 is LGHDT and CDR2 is YNNKEL (reference sequence). Original methodology: Scientists estimated how many nucleated cells there were by amplifying reference gene primers. Sequenced by immunoSEQ multiplex PCR; TCRdb stores in-frame clones only, minus some. V and J calls plus clone size are reproduced from that table; the DNA served to infer D and trimming. The table lists hundreds of thousands of clones, over 75% of them singletons.

The TCR originated in a human donor in a cohort sampled during active COVID-19. The sample comprised peripheral blood. The J gene is TRBJ2-1, the V gene TRBV3-1 (or the pseudogene TRBV3-2), with TRBD1 identical over 11 bases. CDR3 in DNA: TGTGCCAGCAGCTCGGGACAGGGGGTCAATGAGCAGTTCTTC. It specifies CASSSGQGVNEQFF.